The 18 T cell receptor beta chains below were found in one sample sequenced in a study of control samples from healthy donors and cancer patients. The assay was immunoSEQ multiplex PCR, and TCRdb's table has in-frame clones only and misses some. The repertoire holds about 130,000 clones, with about nine tenths as singletons. The sequenced sample was PBMCs. These receptor sequences come from a man between 50 and 59 years old with head and neck cancer.

The chain is built from TRBV28 and TRBJ2-5; 13 bases map to TRBD2. V lost 2 bases and J lost 4; bases outside the gene matches: 10. The CDR3 runs to 18 residues. The germline gives CDR1 MDHEN, CDR2 SYDVKM. The CDR3 here is CASSLGRTSGSGGETQYF. The DNA of the CDR3 is TGTGCCAGCAGTTTAGGAAGGACTAGCGGGAGTGGGGGAGAGACCCAGTACTTC.

The rearrangement links TRBV3-1 (or the pseudogene TRBV3-2) to TRBJ2-1; D might be TRBD1 (5 bases). CDR1 is LGHDT, CDR2 YNNKEL, per germline (reference sequence). CDR3 length: 14 residues. Trimming shortened V by 1 base and J by 7 bases, and 11 bases separated the two germline ends. The CDR3 nucleotides are TGTGCCAGCAGCCAAGTGGTAGGGGTTAATGAGCAGTTCTTC. This gives the protein CASSQVVGVNEQFF.

J is TRBJ2-2 and V is TRBV7-9, with a possible D match to TRBD2 (6 bases). The germline V and J ends were trimmed by 6 bases and 0 bases, with 14 bases remaining between them. The V gene's germline CDR1 is SEHNR and CDR2 FQNEAQ (reference sequence). The CDR3 is 16 amino acids. CDR3 bases: TGTGCCAGCAGTTCAGCGGGCCTTACGAACACCGGGGAGCTGTTTTTT. This sequence encodes CASSSAGLTNTGELFF.

J is TRBJ2-1 and V is TRBV24-1; 12 bases line up with TRBD2. Germline-derived CDR1 and CDR2 are KGHDR and SFDVKD. This CDR3 contains 17 residues. V gave up 5 bases and J gave up 1 base; unmatched junction bases: 5. CDR3 sequence reads: CATSGRLAGASYNEQFF. Written as DNA, the CDR3 is TGTGCCACCAGTGGTCGACTAGCGGGAGCATCCTACAATGAGCAGTTCTTC.

The chain uses TRBV28 and TRBJ1-3; D unresolved. With 4 bases removed from V and 0 bases from J, the gap between germline ends came to 13 bases. This CDR3 region has 16 residues. Germline V lookup: CDR1 MDHEN, CDR2 SYDVKM. The CDR3 DNA is TGTGCCAGCAGTTCTCCCGGGAGTAGCTCTGGAAACACCATATATTTT. Amino acids: CASSSPGSSSGNTIYF. Full variable domain (rest looked up from reference TRBV28 and TRBJ1-3): DVKVTQSSRYLVKRTGEKVFLECVQDMDHENMFWYRQDPGLGLRLIYFSYDVKMKEKGDIPEGYSVSREKKERFSLILESASTNQTSMYLCASSSPGSSSGNTIYFGEGSWLTVV.

The chain carries TRBV28 and TRBJ2-5; D perhaps matches TRBD1 (5 bases). Germline V gene sequence: CDR1 MDHEN, CDR2 SYDVKM. The CDR3 is made up of 16 amino acids. The V end was cut by 6 bases, the J end by 2 bases, with 19 bases between. CDR3 nucleotide sequence: TGTGCCAGCAGCCTATTTAAAGGGGTGGGGCAAGAGACCCAGTACTTC. Translating it yields CASSLFKGVGQETQYF.

The rearrangement links TRBV9 to TRBJ1-3; no firm D call. The CDR3 runs to 15 residues. V was cut by 0 bases and J by 4 bases, with 11 bases left in between. Per the germline V gene, CDR1 is SGDLS and CDR2 is YYNGEE. CDR3 protein: CASSVALGRGNTIYF. For the CDR3, the DNA is TGTGCCAGCAGCGTAGCTCTGGGGAGGGGAAACACCATATATTTT.

This chain connects TRBV7-2 to TRBJ1-4; D is possibly TRBD1 (6 bases). The CDR3 totals 16 residues. Germline CDR1 SGHTA, CDR2 FQGNSA. The V end was cut by 6 bases, the J end by 3 bases, with 17 bases between. The CDR3 sequence: CASRGTGSQPNEKLFF. In DNA form, the CDR3 reads TGTGCCAGCAGGGGAACAGGGTCCCAGCCTAATGAAAAACTGTTTTTT.

The chain carries TRBV3-1 (or the pseudogene TRBV3-2) and TRBJ2-7, with D tentatively TRBD2 (6 bases). Germline CDR1 reads LGHDT; CDR2 reads YNNKEL (reference sequence). The V and J ends lost 3 bases and 6 bases respectively, with 15 bases between them. CDR3 length: 14 residues. The CDR3 sequence is CASSQTGVSGEQYF. The CDR3 bases are TGTGCCAGCAGCCAGACGGGGGTCTCGGGCGAGCAGTACTTC.

This CDR3 reads CASSRRSNEQFF. In DNA form, the CDR3 reads TGTGCCAGTAGCCGACGGAGCAATGAGCAGTTCTTC. The chain uses TRBV19 and TRBJ2-1; D not resolved. In germline, CDR1 is LNHDA, CDR2 SQIVND (reference sequence). The CDR3 consists of 12 residues. Trimming left V 6 bases short and J 6 bases short, with 9 bases between.

The chain combines TRBV27 with TRBJ1-6; D may be TRBD1 (6 bases). V lost 5 bases to trimming and J lost 14 bases, with 16 bases between them. The germline gives CDR1 MNHEY, CDR2 SMNVEV (reference sequence). The CDR3 length is 13 residues. The CDR3 protein is CASSPWDNSALHF. DNA of the CDR3: TGTGCCAGCAGTCCCTGGGACAATTCGGCCCTCCACTTT.

This clone has ten or more counts. V is TRBV12-5 and J is TRBJ1-1; no firm D call. The CDR3 has 13 amino acids. Germline CDR1 and CDR2: LGHNT and FRNRAP. The V gene lost 1 base and the J gene lost 1 base, with 4 bases spanning the gap. The CDR3 DNA is TGTGCTAGTGGTTTGGGACAGAACACTGAAGCTTTCTTT. Protein product: CASGLGQNTEAFF.

This clone was recorded at least ten times. The chain has TRBV29-1 and TRBJ2-5; 8 nucleotides align to TRBD2. The CDR3 length is 14 residues. J gave up 4 bases and V 8 bases, and 12 bases lay outside the gene matches. Germline V CDR1 and CDR2: SQVTM, ANQGSEA. CDR3 DNA sequence: TGCAGCCTCTACATGGGGGCGGGAGGAGAGACCCAGTACTTC. Encoded protein: CSLYMGAGGETQYF.

The chain has TRBV14 and TRBJ1-2; D gene unclear. V lost 6 bases and J lost 2, with 10 bases in between. This CDR3 comprises 13 residues. CDR1 SGHDN and CDR2 FVKESK come from the germline V gene. The CDR3 spells CASRSTANYGYTF. In nucleotides, the CDR3 is TGTGCCAGCAGGTCTACAGCAAACTATGGCTACACCTTC.

V usage is TRBV2 and J usage is TRBJ2-7, with a possible D match to TRBD1 (5 bases). The germline V gene has CDR1 SNHLY and CDR2 FYNNEI. This CDR3 comprises 14 residues. The V gene lost 6 bases and the J gene lost 7 bases, with 19 bases spanning the gap. The CDR3 DNA reads as TGTGCCAGCAGAGCAAACCACCTCCAGGGAGAGCAGTACTTC. It codes for CASRANHLQGEQYF.

This chain connects TRBV5-8 to TRBJ1-1; D is undetermined. V lost 6 bases, J lost 4 bases, and 7 bases lay in between. This CDR3 has 11 amino acids. Looked up from germline, CDR1 is SGHTS and CDR2 is YDEGEE. CDR3 residues: CASTSFTEAFF. CDR3 DNA sequence: TGTGCCAGCACTAGTTTCACTGAAGCTTTCTTT.

The chain has TRBV6-6 and TRBJ1-3; a weak D match, TRBD1 (5 bases). CDR1 is MNHNY and CDR2 is SVGAGI in the germline V gene (reference sequence). Trimming took off 4 bases at V and 8 bases at J, with 18 bases between the two ends. The length of the CDR3 is 15 residues. CDR3 nucleotides: TGTGCCAGCAGTTTCCCGGGTCAGGGTCAGGACACCATATATTTT. Amino acids: CASSFPGQGQDTIYF.

The DNA of the CDR3 is TGTGCCAGCAGTCCCCTGGGACTAGCGGTTTACGAGCAGTACTTC. Its protein is CASSPLGLAVYEQYF. The chain joins TRBV28 to TRBJ2-7; 11 bases align to TRBD2. This CDR3 spans 15 amino acids. Germline-derived CDR1 and CDR2 are MDHEN and SYDVKM. Trimming at V came to 5 bases and at J to 4 bases, leaving 7 bases not matched to a gene.